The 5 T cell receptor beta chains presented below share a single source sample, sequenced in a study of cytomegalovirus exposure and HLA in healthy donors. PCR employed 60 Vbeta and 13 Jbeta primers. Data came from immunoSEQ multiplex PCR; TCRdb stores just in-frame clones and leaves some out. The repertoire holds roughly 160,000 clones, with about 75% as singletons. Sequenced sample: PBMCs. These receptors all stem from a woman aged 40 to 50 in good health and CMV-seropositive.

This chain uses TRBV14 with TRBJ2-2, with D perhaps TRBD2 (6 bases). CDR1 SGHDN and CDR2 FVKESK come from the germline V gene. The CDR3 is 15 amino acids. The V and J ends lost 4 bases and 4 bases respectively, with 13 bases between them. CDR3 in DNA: TGTGCCAGCAGCCTGGGGCGGGATGGCACCGGGGAGCTGTTTTTT. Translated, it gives CASSLGRDGTGELFF.

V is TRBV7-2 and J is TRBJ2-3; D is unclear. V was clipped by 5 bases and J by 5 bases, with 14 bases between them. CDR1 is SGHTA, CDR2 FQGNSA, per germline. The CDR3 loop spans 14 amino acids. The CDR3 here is CASSPQKAVDTQYF. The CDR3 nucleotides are TGTGCCAGCAGCCCACAGAAAGCCGTAGATACGCAGTATTTT.

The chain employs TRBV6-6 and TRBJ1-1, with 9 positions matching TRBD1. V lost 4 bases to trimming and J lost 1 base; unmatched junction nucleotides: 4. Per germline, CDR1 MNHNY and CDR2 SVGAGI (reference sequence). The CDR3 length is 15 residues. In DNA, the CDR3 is TGTGCCAGCAGTTTACAGGGGGCTCGGAACACTGAAGCTTTCTTT. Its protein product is CASSLQGARNTEAFF.

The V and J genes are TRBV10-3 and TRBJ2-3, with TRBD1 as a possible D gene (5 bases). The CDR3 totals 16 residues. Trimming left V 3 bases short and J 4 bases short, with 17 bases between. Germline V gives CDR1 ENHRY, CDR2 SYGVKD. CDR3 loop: CAISDPVRGSADTQYF. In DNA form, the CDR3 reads TGTGCCATCAGTGACCCCGTTAGGGGTAGTGCAGATACGCAGTATTTT.

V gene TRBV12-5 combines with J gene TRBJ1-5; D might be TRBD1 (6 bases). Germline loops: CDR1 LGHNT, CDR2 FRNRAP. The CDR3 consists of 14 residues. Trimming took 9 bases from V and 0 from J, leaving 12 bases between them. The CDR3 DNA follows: TGTGCTAGCGCCACAGGGAATAGCAATCAGCCCCAGCATTTT. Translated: CASATGNSNQPQHF.